These 10 T cell receptor beta chains came from one sample sequenced in a study of T cell responses to AZD1222 COVID-19 vaccine (TCRdb year 2021). The sample's time point, from its label and the paper: baseline before first vaccination. Library method: the immunoSEQ multiplex PCR assay. The immuneACCESS repertoire file appears here via TCRdb, limited to in-frame rearrangements. These files lack a portion of the clones; in checked studies, under half of the deficit traces to unresolved V genes, and the cause of the others is not known. For this sample there are some 61,000 clones; roughly 87% appear just once. Roughly 17% of the sample lies in the top ten. The material was peripheral blood, obtained on day 0 of AZD1222 vaccination. The receptors were gathered from an adult in good health.

The CDR3 reads CASSFTGLNTEAFF. As DNA, the CDR3 is TGTGCCAGCAGCTTCACCGGCCTGAACACTGAAGCTTTCTTT. The V and J genes are TRBV11-2 and TRBJ1-1; D unresolved. The CDR3 covers 14 residues. Trimming shortened V by 3 bases and J by 0 bases, and 8 bases separated the two germline ends. CDR1 SGHAT and CDR2 FQNNGV come from the germline V gene.

This sequence joins TRBV7-2 and TRBJ2-1; 13 bases are a match to TRBD2. Germline CDR1 is SGHTA and CDR2 is FQGNSA. This CDR3 contains 16 residues. V trimming: 0 bases; J trimming: 8 bases; junction bases outside the gene matches: 4. CDR3 sequence: CASSLAELAGGHEQFF. The CDR3 nucleotides read TGTGCCAGCAGCTTAGCGGAACTAGCGGGGGGGCATGAGCAGTTCTTC.

This chain connects TRBV5-6 to TRBJ1-2, with 7 bases that match TRBD1. The germline CDR1 and CDR2 sequences are SGHDT and YYEEEE. The CDR3 is made up of 13 amino acids. V trimming: 9 bases; J trimming: 4 bases; junction bases outside the gene matches: 9. The CDR3: CATTRDRTYGYTF. CDR3 coding DNA: TGTGCCACCACGAGGGACAGAACCTATGGCTACACCTTC.

The chain is built from TRBV5-1 and TRBJ2-4; 9 bases line up with TRBD1. Germline CDR1 SGHRS, CDR2 YFSETQ. V shed 0 bases, J shed 0 bases, and the junction held 1 base outside the gene matches. The CDR3 extends over 16 amino acids. The CDR3 spells CASSLDRGLAKNIQYF. The CDR3 DNA sequence: TGCGCCAGCAGCTTGGACAGGGGGCTAGCCAAAAACATTCAGTACTTC.

The count of this clone is one. V gene TRBV7-2 combines with J gene TRBJ1-1, with a weak D call TRBD1 (6 bases). The CDR3 runs 13 residues. CDR1 SGHTA and CDR2 FQGNSA come from the germline V gene. The V and J ends lost 4 bases and 1 base respectively, with 7 bases between them. DNA of the CDR3: TGTGCCAGCAGCTGGACAGCGAACACTGAAGCTTTCTTT. Residues: CASSWTANTEAFF.

The chain couples TRBV7-2 to TRBJ2-5, with 7 bases aligning to TRBD2. This CDR3 spans 15 amino acids. V shed 0 bases, J shed 1 base, and the junction held 2 bases outside the gene matches. CDR1 and CDR2 from the germline V gene are SGHTA and FQGNSA. The CDR3 DNA is TGTGCCAGCAGCTTAGCGAGCGGGGCCCAAGAGACCCAGTACTTC. Its translation is CASSLASGAQETQYF.

CDR3 sequence: CASKKGPLAGDEQYF. CDR3 nucleotides: TGTGCCAGCAAAAAGGGTCCACTAGCGGGGGATGAGCAGTACTTC. The V call is TRBV3-1 (or the pseudogene TRBV3-2), the J call TRBJ2-7; the match to TRBD2 covers 11 bases. The CDR3 consists of 15 residues. The germline V gene has CDR1 LGHDT and CDR2 YNNKEL (reference sequence). The ends lost 7 bases at V and 7 bases at J; junction bases unmatched: 12.

The gene calls are TRBV11-3 and TRBJ2-5, with D possibly TRBD1 on 6 matching bases. From germline, CDR1 is SGHNT and CDR2 YENEEA. The V and J ends lost 5 bases and 3 bases respectively, with 13 bases between them. This CDR3 contains 14 residues. The CDR3, as DNA: TGTGCCAGCAGCCCTGGACAGCGAGAAGAGACCCAGTACTTC. As protein: CASSPGQREETQYF.

This chain uses TRBV6-1 with TRBJ2-7; 10 bases line up with TRBD1. There are 16 residues in the CDR3. CDR1 is MNHNS, CDR2 SASEGT, per germline. J was trimmed by 1 base and V by 1 base; bases with no gene match: 4. CDR3: CASSEEKGQGSYEQYF. The CDR3 DNA reads TGTGCCAGCAGTGAAGAAAAGGGACAGGGGTCCTACGAGCAGTACTTC.

The chain combines TRBV30 with TRBJ2-1; 9 bases are shared with TRBD2. Germline CDR1 reads GTSNPN; CDR2 reads SVGIG (reference sequence). The CDR3 totals 16 residues. V lost 3 bases, J lost 6 bases, and 12 bases stayed unmatched. DNA of the CDR3: TGTGCCTGGAGGTCCTTCGGCGGGAGGGCCGCCAATGAGCAGTTCTTC. It translates to CAWRSFGGRAANEQFF.